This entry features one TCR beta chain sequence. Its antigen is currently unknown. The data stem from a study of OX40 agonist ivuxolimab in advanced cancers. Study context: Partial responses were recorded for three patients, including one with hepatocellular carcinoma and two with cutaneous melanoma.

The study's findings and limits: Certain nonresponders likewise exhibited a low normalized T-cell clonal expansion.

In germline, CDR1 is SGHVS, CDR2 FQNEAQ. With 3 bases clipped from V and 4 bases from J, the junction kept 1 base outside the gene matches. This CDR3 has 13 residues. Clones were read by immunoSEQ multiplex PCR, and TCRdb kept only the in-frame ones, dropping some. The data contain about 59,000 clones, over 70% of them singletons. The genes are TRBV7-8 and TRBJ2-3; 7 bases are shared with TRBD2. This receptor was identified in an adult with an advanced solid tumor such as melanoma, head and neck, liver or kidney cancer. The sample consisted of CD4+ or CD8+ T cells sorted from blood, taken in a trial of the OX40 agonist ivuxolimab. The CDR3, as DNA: TGTGCCAGCAGCTTCGGGGGGTCAGATACGCAGTATTTT. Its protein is CASSFGGSDTQYF.